Below, 3 T cell receptor beta chains from the same sample are listed, as sequenced in a study of glioma-infiltrating T cells after dendritic cell vaccination. The time point denotes: after dendritic cell vaccination, including at tumor progression/relapse. Generated by immunoSEQ multiplex PCR, the TCRdb table keeps only in-frame clones and is missing some. The table shows 50,000 to 75,000 clones, with approximately 87% occurring only once. Sequenced material: blood, taken after dendritic cell vaccination. Source of these receptors: a human donor with glioblastoma.

The rearrangement joins TRBV4-3 to TRBJ2-1; 11 bases agree with TRBD1. The CDR3 consists of 15 residues. Looked up from germline, CDR1 is LGHNA and CDR2 is YSLEER. J lost 6 bases, V lost 3 bases, and 4 bases had no gene match. CDR3: CASSHPGQGGNEQFF. The CDR3 DNA reads as TGCGCCAGCAGCCACCCGGGACAGGGGGGCAATGAGCAGTTCTTC.

V is TRBV6-5 and J is TRBJ2-7; 8 nucleotides line up with TRBD1. With 6 bases clipped from V and 5 bases from J, the junction kept 6 bases outside the gene matches. The germline CDR1 and CDR2 sequences are MNHEY and SVGAGI. This CDR3 comprises 13 residues. CDR3 nucleotide sequence: TGTGCCAGCAGCCCGACAGGGGCTGACGAGCAGTACTTC. It specifies CASSPTGADEQYF.

This clone was recorded only once. This chain links TRBV5-1 with TRBJ2-3, with TRBD1 matching 8 bases. The CDR3 contains 14 residues. Germline-derived CDR1 and CDR2 are SGHRS and YFSETQ. The trim removed 1 base at V and 3 bases at J, leaving 1 base unmatched. CDR3 coding DNA: TGCGCCAGCAGCTTGCGACAGGGGACAGATACGCAGTATTTT. Its protein is CASSLRQGTDTQYF.